This passage covers 16 T cell receptor beta chains from one sample sequenced in a study of cytomegalovirus exposure and HLA in healthy donors. Here immunoSEQ multiplex PCR was the method, and the copy in TCRdb shows in-frame clones only, minus some. The data contain some 130,000 clones, 70% to 90% of them singletons. The specimen sequenced was PBMCs. Source of these receptors: a woman between 18 and 29 years old in good health and CMV-seropositive.

Here the CDR3 reads CASSPGTSGSYNEQFF. CDR3 nucleotide sequence: TGTGCCAGCTCACCAGGGACTAGCGGGAGTTATAATGAGCAGTTCTTC. The rearrangement uses TRBV18 and TRBJ2-1, with 14 bases lining up with TRBD2. Germline CDR1 KGHSH, CDR2 LQKENI. V dropped 2 bases and J dropped 7; count of bases not matched to a gene: 4. CDR3 length: 16 residues.

The V gene is TRBV7-3, the J gene TRBJ1-2; the D is unclear. Trimming took 1 base from V and 6 from J, leaving 9 bases between them. The V gene's germline CDR1 is SGHTA and CDR2 FQGTGA. This CDR3 contains 13 residues. CDR3 region: CASSLSTLDGYTF. CDR3 bases: TGTGCCAGCAGCTTAAGTACATTGGATGGCTACACCTTC. Combining the CDR3 with reference TRBV7-3 and TRBJ1-2 gives the whole variable domain GAGVSQTPSNKVTEKGKYVELRCDPISGHTALYWYRQSLGQGPEFLIYFQGTGAADDSGLPNDRFFAVRPEGSVSTLKIQRTERGDSAVYLCASSLSTLDGYTFGSGTRLTVV.

The V and J genes are TRBV4-2 and TRBJ2-7; 10 nucleotides match TRBD1. This CDR3 is built from 16 residues. With 1 base clipped from V and 1 base from J, the junction kept 4 bases outside the gene matches. Germline CDR1 is LGHNA and CDR2 is YNFKEQ. The CDR3, as DNA: TGTGCCAGCAGCCAAGGGGGGACAGGGGATTCCTACGAGCAGTACTTC. Residues: CASSQGGTGDSYEQYF.

This chain links TRBV7-2 with TRBJ2-3, with D possibly being TRBD1 (5 bases). From germline, CDR1 is SGHTA and CDR2 FQGNSA. This CDR3 has 14 amino acids. V was trimmed by 1 base and J by 5 bases, leaving 10 bases between them. CDR3 sequence: CASSLEPGLDTQYF. CDR3 bases: TGTGCCAGCAGCTTAGAGCCAGGGTTAGATACGCAGTATTTT.

The gene calls are TRBV28 and TRBJ1-5; the match to TRBD1 covers 7 bases. Germline CDR1 reads MDHEN; CDR2 reads SYDVKM. The V gene end was trimmed by 2 bases and the J gene end by 5 bases; junction bases not matched to a gene: 6. The CDR3 is 15 residues long. CDR3 DNA sequence: TGTGCCAGCAGTTTAGCGGACAGGCCCCATCAGCCCCAGCATTTT. Translated: CASSLADRPHQPQHF. Full variable domain (rest looked up from reference TRBV28 and TRBJ1-5): DVKVTQSSRYLVKRTGEKVFLECVQDMDHENMFWYRQDPGLGLRLIYFSYDVKMKEKGDIPEGYSVSREKKERFSLILESASTNQTSMYLCASSLADRPHQPQHFGDGTRLSIL.

The chain carries TRBV5-1 and TRBJ1-1, with 7 positions matching TRBD1. In germline, CDR1 is SGHRS, CDR2 YFSETQ. The CDR3 extends over 15 amino acids. The ends lost 6 bases at V and 7 bases at J; junction bases unmatched: 15. CDR3: CASTGQDSARLEAFF. The CDR3, as DNA: TGCGCCAGCACAGGACAGGACTCTGCGCGACTTGAAGCTTTCTTT.

The chain combines TRBV6-6 with TRBJ2-7; maybe TRBD2 (5 bases). V was clipped by 5 bases and J by 5 bases, with 16 bases between them. Germline CDR1 is MNHNY and CDR2 is SVGAGI (reference sequence). The CDR3 length is 14 residues. In DNA, the CDR3 is TGTGCCAGCAGTGCCGGACTGAAATCTGACGAGCAGTACTTC. The encoded protein is CASSAGLKSDEQYF.

In this sample, this clone turned up once. The J gene is TRBJ2-7, the V gene TRBV19; D is uncertain. V gave up 0 bases and J gave up 2 bases, with 8 bases separating them. The CDR3 covers 14 residues. Germline CDR1 is LNHDA and CDR2 is SQIVND (reference sequence). In DNA, the CDR3 is TGTGCCAGTAGTATAGATGTCGGTCCCTACGAGCAGTACTTC. Its translation: CASSIDVGPYEQYF.

J is TRBJ1-5 and V is TRBV27; D remains unclear. Germline CDR1 and CDR2: MNHEY and SMNVEV (reference sequence). The V end was cut by 3 bases, the J end by 5 bases, with 8 bases between. The CDR3 runs to 13 residues. The CDR3 loop is CASSLAFHQPQHF. The CDR3 DNA follows: TGTGCCAGCAGTTTGGCTTTTCATCAGCCCCAGCATTTT.

V usage is TRBV5-1 and J usage is TRBJ2-5; TRBD2 is a possible D gene (6 bases). This CDR3 spans 15 amino acids. V was clipped by 1 base and J by 1 base, with 11 bases between them. CDR1 is SGHRS, CDR2 YFSETQ, per germline. CDR3 in DNA: TGCGCCAGCAGCTTGATTGGGGGGATCCAAGAGACCCAGTACTTC. Translation gives CASSLIGGIQETQYF.

The CDR3 coding sequence is TGTGCCAGCAGCTCCTCGACCCTTGACAGGGCTCCTGGAAACACCATATATTTT. Its protein is CASSSSTLDRAPGNTIYF. The rearrangement links TRBV7-9 to TRBJ1-3; 7 nucleotides agree with TRBD1. CDR3 length: 18 amino acids. Looked up from germline, CDR1 is SEHNR and CDR2 is FQNEAQ (reference sequence). V was clipped by 4 bases and J by 2 bases; unmatched bases: 14. Full variable domain (remainder filled in from reference TRBV7-9 and TRBJ1-3): DTGVSQNPRHKITKRGQNVTFRCDPISEHNRLYWYRQTLGQGPEFLTYFQNEAQLEKSRLLSDRFSAERPKGSFSTLEIQRTEQGDSAMYLCASSSSTLDRAPGNTIYFGEGSWLTVV.

This chain joins TRBV4-1 and TRBJ1-4; 8 positions match TRBD1. The CDR3 loop spans 15 amino acids. V shed 4 bases, J shed 6 bases, and the junction held 7 bases outside the gene matches. Germline V gives CDR1 MGHRA, CDR2 YSYEKL. CDR3 protein: CASSPSQGAYEKLFF. The CDR3 DNA is TGCGCCAGCAGCCCTTCCCAGGGGGCTTATGAAAAACTGTTTTTT.

The J gene is TRBJ1-2, the V gene TRBV18; 9 nucleotides line up with TRBD1. Germline CDR1 KGHSH, CDR2 LQKENI. CDR3 length equals 16 residues. V lost 1 base to trimming and J lost 6 bases; unmatched junction nucleotides: 9. The CDR3 DNA sequence: TGTGCCAGCTCACCACAACCGGAACGGACAGGGGATGGCTACACCTTC. Translating gives CASSPQPERTGDGYTF.

A single count supports this clone. The CDR3 DNA is TGTGCCAGCTCACCCGCCCCGACTAGCGGAGAGACCCAGTACTTC. Translated, it gives CASSPAPTSGETQYF. The V gene is TRBV18, the J gene TRBJ2-5; 9 bases fit TRBD2. Germline values: CDR1 KGHSH, CDR2 LQKENI. After removal of 3 bases from V and 4 bases from J, the junction contained 6 bases not matched to a gene. The CDR3 is made up of 15 amino acids.

The chain links TRBV18 to TRBJ1-3, with D unclear. Germline V gene sequence: CDR1 KGHSH, CDR2 LQKENI. CDR3 size: 18 residues. The V gene lost 6 bases and the J gene lost 0 bases, with 21 bases spanning the gap. CDR3 sequence (DNA): TGTGCCAGCTCTCGGGTAGGCAGCCTAATTGCCTCTGGAAACACCATATATTTT. Encoded protein: CASSRVGSLIASGNTIYF.

The chain uses TRBV10-3 and TRBJ2-3; 13 nucleotides match TRBD2. V lost 8 bases and J lost 3; bases outside the gene matches: 5. CDR1 and CDR2 (germline): ENHRY, SYGVKD. The CDR3 runs to 15 residues. The chain's CDR3 is CAIAGLAGETDTQYF. The CDR3 DNA reads as TGTGCCATCGCAGGACTAGCGGGAGAGACAGATACGCAGTATTTT.